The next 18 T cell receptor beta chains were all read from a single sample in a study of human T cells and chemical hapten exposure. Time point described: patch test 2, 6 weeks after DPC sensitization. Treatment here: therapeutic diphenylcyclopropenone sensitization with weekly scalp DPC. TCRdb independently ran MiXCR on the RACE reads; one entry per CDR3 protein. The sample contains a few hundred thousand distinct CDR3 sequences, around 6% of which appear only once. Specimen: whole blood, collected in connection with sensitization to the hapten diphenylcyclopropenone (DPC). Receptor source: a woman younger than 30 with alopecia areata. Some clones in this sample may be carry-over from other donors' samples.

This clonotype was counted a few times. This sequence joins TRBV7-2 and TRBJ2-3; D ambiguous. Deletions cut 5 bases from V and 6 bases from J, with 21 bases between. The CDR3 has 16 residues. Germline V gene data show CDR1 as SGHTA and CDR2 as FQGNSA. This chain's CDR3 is CASSPRPRSNGDTQYF. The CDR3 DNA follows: TGTGCCAGCAGCCCCAGACCCCGGTCTAACGGGGATACGCAGTATTTT.

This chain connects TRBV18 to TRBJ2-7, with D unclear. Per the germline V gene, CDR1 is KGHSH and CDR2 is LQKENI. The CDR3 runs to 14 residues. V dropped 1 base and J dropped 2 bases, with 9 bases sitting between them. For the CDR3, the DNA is TGTGCCAGCTCACCACAGGGCACCACCTACGAGCAGTACTTC. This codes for CASSPQGTTYEQYF.

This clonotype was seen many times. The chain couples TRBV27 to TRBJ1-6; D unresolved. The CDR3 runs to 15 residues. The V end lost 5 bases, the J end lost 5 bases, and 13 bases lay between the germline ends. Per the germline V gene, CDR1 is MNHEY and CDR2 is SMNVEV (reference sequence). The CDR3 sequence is CASSGWQVDNSPLHF. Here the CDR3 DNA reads TGTGCCAGCAGTGGATGGCAGGTGGATAATTCACCCCTCCACTTT.

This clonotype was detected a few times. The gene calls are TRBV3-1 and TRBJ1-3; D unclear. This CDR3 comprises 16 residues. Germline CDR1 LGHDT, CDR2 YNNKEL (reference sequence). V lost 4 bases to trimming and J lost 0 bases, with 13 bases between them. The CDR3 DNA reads TGTGCCAGCAGCCCCTCCCACACGATCTCTGGAAACACCATATATTTT. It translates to CASSPSHTISGNTIYF.

CDR3 sequence: CSARRGGGADTQYF. CDR3 DNA: TGCAGTGCTAGAAGGGGGGGCGGAGCAGATACGCAGTATTTT. This chain connects TRBV20-1 to TRBJ2-3; D possibly corresponds to TRBD2 (7 bases). CDR1 is DFQATT and CDR2 is SNEGSKA in the germline V gene (reference sequence). The V and J ends lost 2 bases and 4 bases respectively, with 13 bases between them. CDR3 length equals 14 residues.

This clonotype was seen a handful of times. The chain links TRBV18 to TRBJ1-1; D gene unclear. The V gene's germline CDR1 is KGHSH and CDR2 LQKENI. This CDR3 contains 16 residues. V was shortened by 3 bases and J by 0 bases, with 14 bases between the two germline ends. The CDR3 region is CASSPSSTPMNTEAFF. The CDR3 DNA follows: TGTGCCAGCTCACCGTCGAGTACTCCAATGAACACTGAAGCTTTCTTT.

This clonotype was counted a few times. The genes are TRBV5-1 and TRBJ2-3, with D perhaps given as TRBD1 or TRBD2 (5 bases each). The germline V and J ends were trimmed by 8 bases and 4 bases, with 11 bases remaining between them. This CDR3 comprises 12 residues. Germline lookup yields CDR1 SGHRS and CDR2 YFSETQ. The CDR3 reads CASRDLADTQYF. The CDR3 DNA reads TGCGCCAGTCGGGACCTGGCAGATACGCAGTATTTT.

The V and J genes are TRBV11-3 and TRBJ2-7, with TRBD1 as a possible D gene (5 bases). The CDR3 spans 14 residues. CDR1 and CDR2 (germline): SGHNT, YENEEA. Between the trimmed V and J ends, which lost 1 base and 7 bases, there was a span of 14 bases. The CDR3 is CASSLGAGSREQYF. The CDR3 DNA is TGTGCCAGCAGCTTAGGAGCAGGGTCCAGGGAGCAGTACTTC.

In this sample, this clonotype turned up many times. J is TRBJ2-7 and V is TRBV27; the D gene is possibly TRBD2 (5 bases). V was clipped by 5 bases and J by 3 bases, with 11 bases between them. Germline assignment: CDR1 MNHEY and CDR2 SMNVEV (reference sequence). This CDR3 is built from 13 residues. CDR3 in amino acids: CASSSTGYYEQYF. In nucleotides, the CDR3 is TGTGCCAGCAGTAGTACGGGATACTACGAGCAGTACTTC.

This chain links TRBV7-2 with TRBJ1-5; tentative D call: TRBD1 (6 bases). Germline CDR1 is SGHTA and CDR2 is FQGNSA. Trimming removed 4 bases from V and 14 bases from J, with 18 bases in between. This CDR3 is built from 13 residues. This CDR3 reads CASSSGLTGKEHF. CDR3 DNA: TGTGCCAGCAGCTCGGGCCTCACAGGGAAGGAGCATTTT.

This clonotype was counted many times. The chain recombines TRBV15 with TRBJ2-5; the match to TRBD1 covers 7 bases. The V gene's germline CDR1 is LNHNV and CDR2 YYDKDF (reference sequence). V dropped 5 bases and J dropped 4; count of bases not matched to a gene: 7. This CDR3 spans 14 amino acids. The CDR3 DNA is TGTGCCACCAGCGAAGGGGGCGCATCAGAGACCCAGTACTTC. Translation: CATSEGGASETQYF.

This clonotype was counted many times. CDR3 nucleotide sequence: TGTGCCAGCTCACCGCCGGGACTGAGCTCCTACGAGCAGTACTTC. Its protein product is CASSPPGLSSYEQYF. The chain carries TRBV18 and TRBJ2-7, with D possibly being TRBD2 (6 bases). The CDR3 runs 15 residues. Trimming removed 3 bases at V and 0 bases at J, with 12 bases between. Per germline, CDR1 KGHSH and CDR2 LQKENI.

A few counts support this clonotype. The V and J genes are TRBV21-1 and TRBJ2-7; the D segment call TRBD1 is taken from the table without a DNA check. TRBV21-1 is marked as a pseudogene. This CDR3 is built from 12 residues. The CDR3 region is CASLRRGYEQYF. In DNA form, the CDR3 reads TGTGCCAGCCTCAGGCGCGGCTACGAGCAGTACTTC.

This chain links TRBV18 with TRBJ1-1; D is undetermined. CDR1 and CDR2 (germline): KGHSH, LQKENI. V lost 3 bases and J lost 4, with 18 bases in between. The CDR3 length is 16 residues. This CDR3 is CASSPPGVWGGTEAFF. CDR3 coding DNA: TGTGCCAGCTCACCGCCAGGCGTATGGGGTGGCACTGAAGCTTTCTTT.

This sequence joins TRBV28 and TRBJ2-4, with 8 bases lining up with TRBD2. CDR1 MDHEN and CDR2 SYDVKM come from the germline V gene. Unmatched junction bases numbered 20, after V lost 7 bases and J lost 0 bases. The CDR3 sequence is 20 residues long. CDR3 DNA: TGTGCCAGCACCTCCATCGAGAGCGGGAGCCGACAGTTAGCCAAAAACATTCAGTACTTC. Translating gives CASTSIESGSRQLAKNIQYF.

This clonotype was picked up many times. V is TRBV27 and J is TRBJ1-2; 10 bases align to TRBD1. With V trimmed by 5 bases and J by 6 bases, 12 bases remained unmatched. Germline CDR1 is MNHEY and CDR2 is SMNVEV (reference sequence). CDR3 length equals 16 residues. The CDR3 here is CASSPDRDRGPHGYTF. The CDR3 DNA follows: TGTGCCAGCAGTCCCGACCGGGACAGGGGACCCCATGGCTACACCTTC.

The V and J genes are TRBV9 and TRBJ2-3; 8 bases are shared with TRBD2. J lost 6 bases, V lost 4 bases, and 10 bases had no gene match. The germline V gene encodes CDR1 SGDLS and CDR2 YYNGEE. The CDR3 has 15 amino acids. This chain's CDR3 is CASSSQRGLGDTQYF. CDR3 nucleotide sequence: TGTGCCAGCAGCTCCCAGCGGGGGCTAGGGGATACGCAGTATTTT.

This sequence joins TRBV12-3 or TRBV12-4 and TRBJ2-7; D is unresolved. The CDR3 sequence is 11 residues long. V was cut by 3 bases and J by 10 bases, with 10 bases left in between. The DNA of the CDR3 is TGTGCCAGCAGTTTGACTTATCTTCAGTACTTC. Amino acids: CASSLTYLQYF.